One sample yielded the 11 T cell receptor beta chains listed below, sequenced in a study of blood T cell repertoires in COVID-19. Profiled with immunoSEQ multiplex PCR; TCRdb holds only in-frame clones, not every one. In the table there are about 270,000 clones, more than 80% of which are singletons. The source material was PBMCs or T cells enriched from blood (not recorded which). The receptors were gathered from a woman aged 30 to 39 with acute COVID-19.

This CDR3 is CASSRQGEGSPLHF. The CDR3 DNA is TGTGCCAGTAGTAGACAGGGAGAAGGGTCACCCCTCCACTTT. The chain employs TRBV19 and TRBJ1-6, with TRBD1 identical over 7 bases. V lost 4 bases, J lost 10 bases, and 7 bases stayed unmatched. This CDR3 contains 14 residues. Germline-derived CDR1 and CDR2 are LNHDA and SQIVND (reference sequence).

V and J are TRBV9 and TRBJ2-3; perhaps TRBD1 as D (5 bases). Germline V CDR1 and CDR2: SGDLS, YYNGEE. The germline V and J ends were trimmed by 0 bases and 0 bases, with 8 bases remaining between them. The CDR3 is made up of 15 amino acids. In DNA, the CDR3 is TGTGCCAGCAGCGTAGGGTGGGGCAGCACAGATACGCAGTATTTT. Translation: CASSVGWGSTDTQYF.

The rearrangement uses TRBV19 and TRBJ2-1; D is perhaps TRBD2 (5 bases). The V and J ends lost 6 bases and 6 bases respectively, with 9 bases between them. Germline CDR1 LNHDA, CDR2 SQIVND (reference sequence). The CDR3 has 12 amino acids. The CDR3 DNA sequence: TGTGCCAGTAGGGGAGTACTCAATGAGCAGTTCTTC. Translating gives CASRGVLNEQFF.

The rearrangement joins TRBV14 to TRBJ2-4; TRBD1 is a possible D gene (5 bases). The CDR3 contains 20 residues. Per germline, CDR1 SGHDN and CDR2 FVKESK. V lost 1 base, J lost 1 base, and 23 bases lay in between. In DNA form, the CDR3 reads TGTGCCAGCAGCCAAGCGTTCTTCAGTCCAGGGTCGCAGGCCAAAAACATTCAGTACTTC. Translated: CASSQAFFSPGSQAKNIQYF.

The genes are TRBV3-1 (or the pseudogene TRBV3-2) and TRBJ2-1; maybe TRBD1 (6 bases). From germline, CDR1 is LGHDT and CDR2 YNNKEL (reference sequence). This CDR3 comprises 15 residues. V gave up 0 bases and J gave up 9 bases, with 15 bases separating them. CDR3 residues: CASSQEGNRAVEQFF. The CDR3 nucleotides are TGTGCCAGCAGCCAAGAAGGGAACAGGGCGGTTGAGCAGTTCTTC.

The chain combines TRBV5-3 with TRBJ1-1; TRBD1 might be the D (5 bases). TRBV5-3 is an ORF, with its function uncertain. CDR3 length equals 15 residues. The V and J ends lost 1 base and 0 bases respectively, with 10 bases between them. The DNA for the CDR3 is TGTGCCAGAAGCTTGTCGAACAGGTTGAACACTGAAGCTTTCTTT. It yields the protein CARSLSNRLNTEAFF.

The V call is TRBV18, the J call TRBJ2-2, with D perhaps TRBD1 (6 bases). Germline assignment: CDR1 KGHSH and CDR2 LQKENI. Trimming removed 6 bases from V and 0 bases from J, with 17 bases in between. This CDR3 spans 17 amino acids. DNA of the CDR3: TGTGCCAGCTCCCATGGCCCGACAGGTTCGAACACCGGGGAGCTGTTTTTT. Protein product: CASSHGPTGSNTGELFF. Filled out from reference TRBV18 and TRBJ2-2, the complete variable domain reads NAGVMQNPRHLVRRRGQEARLRCSPMKGHSHVYWYRQLPEEGLKFMVYLQKENIIDESGMPKERFSAEFPKEGPSILRIQQVVRGDSAAYFCASSHGPTGSNTGELFFGEGSRLTVL.

This clone has just one count. This chain joins TRBV29-1 and TRBJ2-3; no clear D. V was shortened by 0 bases and J by 5 bases, with 3 bases between the two germline ends. Germline V gene lookup returns CDR1 SQVTM and CDR2 ANQGSEA. CDR3 length: 11 amino acids. The CDR3 DNA follows: TGCAGCGTTGAAGACGTAGATACGCAGTATTTT. It is translated as CSVEDVDTQYF.

The chain employs TRBV30 and TRBJ2-1; possibly TRBD2 for D (5 bases). CDR3 length equals 17 residues. Deletions cut 3 bases from V and 2 bases from J, with 20 bases between. Germline assignment: CDR1 GTSNPN and CDR2 SVGIG (reference sequence). Here the CDR3 DNA reads TGTGCCTGGAGCCCCGGGGTAGTTCAGGACCCCTACAATGAGCAGTTCTTC. It is translated as CAWSPGVVQDPYNEQFF.

This chain links TRBV4-1 with TRBJ2-7; 12 nucleotides agree with TRBD2. CDR1 and CDR2 from the germline V gene are MGHRA and YSYEKL. Unmatched junction bases numbered 5, after V lost 4 bases and J lost 4 bases. The CDR3 is 15 residues long. The chain's CDR3 is CASSRGLAGIYEQYF. The DNA of the CDR3 is TGCGCCAGCAGCCGCGGACTAGCGGGAATTTACGAGCAGTACTTC.

V gene TRBV25-1 combines with J gene TRBJ2-1; TRBD2 aligns across 11 bases. With 0 bases clipped from V and 3 bases from J, the junction kept 7 bases outside the gene matches. The germline V gene encodes CDR1 MGHDK and CDR2 SYGVNS. CDR3 length equals 18 residues. The CDR3 protein is CASSEYTGTSGIYNEQFF. In DNA form, the CDR3 reads TGTGCCAGCAGTGAATATACCGGGACTAGCGGAATCTACAATGAGCAGTTCTTC.